Below, 18 T cell receptor beta chains from the same sample are listed, as sequenced in a study of blood T cell repertoires in COVID-19. Assay: immunoSEQ multiplex PCR; the TCRdb copy retains only in-frame clones and omits some. The profile covers 300,000 to 400,000 clones, with 85% appearing a single time and about 2% taken by the ten largest. The specimen was PBMCs or T cells enriched from blood (not recorded which). These receptors came from a woman in her twenties or thirties who had been exposed to COVID-19.

The chain uses TRBV9 and TRBJ1-2; TRBD1 matches 8 bases. Trimming removed 4 bases from V and 4 bases from J; junction bases left unmatched: 9. CDR3 length: 15 residues. Germline V gene data show CDR1 as SGDLS and CDR2 as YYNGEE. Written as DNA, the CDR3 is TGTGCCAGCAGCCAGGGGGCAGGGGGCGTCTATGGCTACACCTTC. Protein: CASSQGAGGVYGYTF.

The V and J genes are TRBV4-2 and TRBJ2-7; tentatively, D is TRBD2 (6 bases). Germline V CDR1 and CDR2: LGHNA, YNFKEQ. The CDR3 runs to 14 residues. V lost 0 bases and J lost 4, with 10 bases in between. This CDR3 reads CASSQETSSYEQYF. CDR3 nucleotide sequence: TGTGCCAGCAGCCAAGAAACTAGCAGTTACGAGCAGTACTTC.

The chain is built from TRBV10-1 and TRBJ2-4; 9 nucleotides line up with TRBD1. This CDR3 has 19 residues. V lost 8 bases to trimming and J lost 7 bases; unmatched junction nucleotides: 24. From germline, CDR1 is WNHNN and CDR2 SYGVQD (reference sequence). The DNA of the CDR3 is TGCGCCAGCCAGTCGAGTAGGGACAGGGAGGCAAGTAAGGGGAACATTCAGTACTTC. Translation: CASQSSRDREASKGNIQYF.

This chain connects TRBV19 to TRBJ2-1; 11 positions agree with TRBD2. This CDR3 is built from 18 residues. Germline V gives CDR1 LNHDA, CDR2 SQIVND (reference sequence). The V gene end was trimmed by 4 bases and the J gene end by 8 bases; junction bases not matched to a gene: 16. DNA for the CDR3: TGTGCCAGTAGTACCCTAATTTTTACTAGCGGGAGTCGGGATGAGCAGTTCTTC. Translated: CASSTLIFTSGSRDEQFF.

V gene TRBV5-1 combines with J gene TRBJ2-1; a weak D match, TRBD1 (6 bases). The CDR3 runs to 15 residues. Trimming took off 0 bases at V and 2 bases at J, with 9 bases between the two ends. The V gene's germline CDR1 is SGHRS and CDR2 YFSETQ. The CDR3 coding sequence is TGCGCCAGCAGCTTGGAGGGGGTCCCCTACAATGAGCAGTTCTTC. The encoded protein is CASSLEGVPYNEQFF.

The rearrangement links TRBV28 to TRBJ2-7; the D gene is possibly TRBD1 (6 bases). The germline CDR1 and CDR2 sequences are MDHEN and SYDVKM. The CDR3 length is 15 residues. The V end was cut by 10 bases, the J end by 2 bases, with 21 bases between. The CDR3 is CANGSGQRSPYEQYF. CDR3 DNA: TGTGCCAACGGAAGCGGACAGCGATCCCCCTACGAGCAGTACTTC.

A word on this clone: A read error may produce the germline difference seen at one junction end. CDR3 sequence reads: CASSLAGADTQYF. Here the CDR3 DNA reads TGTGCTAGCAGCTTAGCGGGCGCAGATACGCAGTATTTT. The rearrangement joins TRBV7-7 to TRBJ2-3, with 7 positions matching TRBD2. The germline CDR1 and CDR2 sequences are SSHAT and FNYEAQ (reference sequence). The CDR3 sequence is 13 residues long.

Comment on this clone: The same CDR3 arises from other DNA sequences in this sample as well. This chain connects TRBV12-3 or TRBV12-4 to TRBJ1-2, with D tentatively TRBD1 (5 bases). The CDR3 is made up of 13 amino acids. Trimming took off 6 bases at V and 4 bases at J, with 12 bases between the two ends. CDR3 nucleotides: TGTGCCAGCAGCCTTGACAGAATCTATGGCTACACCTTC. Residues: CASSLDRIYGYTF.

The chain recombines TRBV19 with TRBJ2-3; D gene uncertain. V was shortened by 3 bases and J by 1 base, with 20 bases between the two germline ends. This CDR3 contains 18 residues. Germline CDR1 reads LNHDA; CDR2 reads SQIVND (reference sequence). This CDR3 is CASSISKSGGPRTDTQYF. CDR3 nucleotide sequence: TGTGCCAGTAGTATTTCCAAATCCGGCGGCCCTCGCACAGATACGCAGTATTTT.

This clone was detected ten times or more. This chain links TRBV10-3 with TRBJ2-5; 8 positions agree with TRBD1. The CDR3 has 15 residues. Germline V lookup: CDR1 ENHRY, CDR2 SYGVKD. Trimming took 0 bases from V and 3 from J; bases not matched to a gene: 3. The CDR3: CAISESDREEETQYF. CDR3 nucleotide sequence: TGTGCCATCAGTGAGTCGGACAGGGAAGAAGAGACCCAGTACTTC.

The chain carries TRBV28 and TRBJ2-6; D perhaps matches TRBD1 (5 bases). The V end lost 3 bases, the J end lost 0 bases, and 6 bases lay between the germline ends. The CDR3 extends over 15 amino acids. Per germline, CDR1 MDHEN and CDR2 SYDVKM. The CDR3 here is CASSFGASGANVLTF. The CDR3 nucleotides read TGTGCCAGCAGTTTTGGGGCCTCTGGGGCCAACGTCCTGACTTTC.

This clone was seen a few times. The V and J genes are TRBV28 and TRBJ1-2; the D gene is possibly TRBD1 (5 bases). The CDR3 extends over 16 amino acids. CDR1 and CDR2 (germline): MDHEN, SYDVKM. Between the trimmed V and J ends, which lost 4 bases and 4 bases, there was a span of 19 bases. For the CDR3, the DNA is TGTGCCAGCAGTTCGCCTCCCGGACAAGTATTCTATGGCTACACCTTC. Protein product: CASSSPPGQVFYGYTF.

V is TRBV21-1 and J is TRBJ2-5; the table's D gene call, TRBD2, was not cross checked with the DNA. TRBV21-1 is annotated as a pseudogene. This CDR3 has 16 residues. The CDR3 reads CASSNSGGRGGETQYF. In DNA form, the CDR3 reads TGTGCCAGCAGCAATTCAGGCGGGAGGGGGGGAGAGACCCAGTACTTC.

Only a few counts were recorded for this clone. The chain has TRBV2 and TRBJ1-5; a weak D match, TRBD1 (6 bases). CDR1 is SNHLY and CDR2 is FYNNEI in the germline V gene. V lost 8 bases and J 6 bases, leaving 11 bases between the germline ends. This CDR3 is built from 12 residues. The CDR3 loop reads CASSDSPQPQHF. For the CDR3, the DNA is TGTGCCAGCTCGGACAGTCCTCAGCCCCAGCATTTT.

This chain links TRBV28 with TRBJ2-5; perhaps TRBD2 as D (5 bases). CDR1 is MDHEN, CDR2 SYDVKM, per germline. The CDR3 spans 15 residues. Trimming stripped 3 bases from V and 4 bases from J, with 15 bases between. The CDR3 nucleotides read TGTGCCAGCAGTTTCACCGGGAATGGAGGAGAGACCCAGTACTTC. This sequence encodes CASSFTGNGGETQYF.

The chain couples TRBV19 to TRBJ1-2; the match to TRBD1 covers 7 bases. CDR3 length equals 15 residues. In germline, CDR1 is LNHDA, CDR2 SQIVND (reference sequence). Trimming removed 6 bases from V and 4 bases from J; junction bases left unmatched: 11. CDR3 amino acids: CASRRQGEVGYGYTF. The CDR3 DNA follows: TGTGCCAGTAGACGACAGGGAGAAGTCGGCTATGGCTACACCTTC.

The V call is TRBV7-9, the J call TRBJ1-1, with 8 positions matching TRBD1. The CDR3 is 15 residues long. The J segment lost 4 bases and the V segment lost 5 bases, leaving 9 bases of the junction unmatched. Germline assignment: CDR1 SEHNR and CDR2 FQNEAQ (reference sequence). CDR3 sequence reads: CASSPQGGLFTEAFF. CDR3 bases: TGTGCCAGCAGCCCACAGGGGGGCCTCTTCACTGAAGCTTTCTTT.

The CDR3: CASSLLQASSYNSPLHF. The CDR3 DNA reads as TGTGCCAGCAGCTTGCTACAGGCGAGCTCCTATAATTCACCCCTCCACTTT. The chain combines TRBV11-2 with TRBJ1-6, with D maybe TRBD1 (5 bases). The CDR3 consists of 17 residues. From germline, CDR1 is SGHAT and CDR2 FQNNGV. V lost 3 bases and J lost 0, with 12 bases in between.